The 32 T cell receptor beta chains below were found in one sample sequenced in a study of neurological immune-mediated disorders. TCRdb processed the 5' RACE reads anew with MiXCR; each CDR3 protein has one entry. Of tens of thousands of distinct CDR3 sequences listed, roughly an eighth are singletons. Time point meaning: longitudinal time-point 1 (baseline). The sample was PBMCs. These receptors were obtained from a female donor with HTLV-1-associated myelopathy (HAM/TSP).

This clonotype was recorded at least ten times. The J gene is TRBJ2-7, the V gene TRBV5-1, with 7 bases aligning to TRBD2. This CDR3 contains 15 residues. Germline V gene data show CDR1 as SGHRS and CDR2 as YFSETQ. J gave up 3 bases and V 0 bases, and 6 bases lay outside the gene matches. CDR3 amino acids: CASSLVPGLYYEQYF. The CDR3 coding sequence is TGCGCCAGCAGCTTGGTGCCGGGACTATACTACGAGCAGTACTTC. Full variable domain (missing parts from reference TRBV5-1 and TRBJ2-7): KAGVTQTPRYLIKTRGQQVTLSCSPISGHRSVSWYQQTPGQGLQFLFEYFSETQRNKGNFPGRFSGRQFSNSRSEMNVSTLELGDSALYLCASSLVPGLYYEQYFGPGTRLTVT.

This clonotype was picked up many times. The rearrangement uses TRBV12-3 or TRBV12-4 and TRBJ2-3; D is undetermined. The V end was cut by 5 bases, the J end by 0 bases, with 9 bases between. The CDR3 is made up of 14 amino acids. The CDR3 region has the DNA TGTGCCAGCAGTCCAGACCTGAGCACAGATACGCAGTATTTT. Its translation: CASSPDLSTDTQYF.

This clonotype was observed many times. The gene calls are TRBV9 and TRBJ2-5; 8 bases align to TRBD2. The germline gives CDR1 SGDLS, CDR2 YYNGEE. The CDR3 totals 15 residues. Unmatched junction bases numbered 5, after V lost 0 bases and J lost 4 bases. CDR3 protein: CASSVAGGPVETQYF. As DNA, the CDR3 is TGTGCCAGCAGCGTAGCGGGGGGGCCTGTAGAGACCCAGTACTTC.

Only a few counts were recorded for this clonotype. The rearrangement links TRBV27 to TRBJ2-3; 15 bases fit TRBD2. V was clipped by 10 bases and J by 4 bases; unmatched bases: 12. Per the germline V gene, CDR1 is MNHEY and CDR2 is SMNVEV (reference sequence). The CDR3 contains 17 residues. This CDR3 is CATRGLAGGPYADTQYF. CDR3 nucleotide sequence: TGTGCCACCCGAGGACTAGCGGGGGGGCCTTATGCAGATACGCAGTATTTT.

As regards this clonotype: This clone may be a read error of a much larger clone one base away. The chain's CDR3 is CASNHPGQGETQYF. CDR3 nucleotide sequence: TGTGCCAGCAACCACCCCGGACAGGGGGAGACCCAGTACTTC. The chain employs TRBV7-9 and TRBJ2-5, with 9 bases that match TRBD1. Germline V gives CDR1 SEHNR, CDR2 FQNEAQ (reference sequence). J gave up 5 bases and V 7 bases, and 8 bases lay outside the gene matches. This CDR3 spans 14 amino acids.

This clonotype was detected only a few times. The gene calls are TRBV12-3 or TRBV12-4 and TRBJ1-3, with D possibly being TRBD1 (5 bases). V was cut by 2 bases and J by 0 bases, with 17 bases left in between. This CDR3 spans 18 amino acids. CDR3 sequence: CASSLRGNTRSSGNTIYF. The CDR3 bases are TGTGCCAGCAGTTTACGGGGGAACACTCGCTCCTCTGGAAACACCATATATTTT.

V usage is TRBV12-3 or TRBV12-4 and J usage is TRBJ2-4; TRBD2 agrees at 14 bases. The CDR3 spans 17 residues. J was trimmed by 5 bases and V by 4 bases; bases with no gene match: 7. The CDR3: CASSSWTSGGYQNIQYF. In nucleotides, the CDR3 is TGTGCCAGCAGTTCCTGGACTAGCGGGGGGTACCAAAACATTCAGTACTTC.

This clonotype was seen at least ten times. The chain carries TRBV7-9 and TRBJ2-7; D might be TRBD1 (6 bases). The V end was cut by 7 bases, the J end by 5 bases, with 15 bases between. CDR1 is SEHNR and CDR2 is FQNEAQ in the germline V gene (reference sequence). The CDR3 runs to 13 residues. CDR3 sequence reads: CASIPDRRNEQYF. CDR3 nucleotides: TGTGCCAGCATCCCGGACAGAAGGAACGAGCAGTACTTC. The variable domain in full, with the rest retrieved from reference TRBV7-9 and TRBJ2-7, is DTGVSQNPRHKITKRGQNVTFRCDPISEHNRLYWYRQTLGQGPEFLTYFQNEAQLEKSRLLSDRFSAERPKGSFSTLEIQRTEQGDSAMYLCASIPDRRNEQYFGPGTRLTVT.

This clonotype has ten or more counts. The J gene is TRBJ1-6, the V gene TRBV5-1; D ambiguous. Trimming stripped 0 bases from V and 9 bases from J, with 10 bases between. This CDR3 contains 14 residues. The germline gives CDR1 SGHRS, CDR2 YFSETQ. CDR3 DNA: TGCGCCAGCAGCTTGGGCACAGTAGGTTCACCCCTCCACTTT. Translated: CASSLGTVGSPLHF.

The genes are TRBV11-2 and TRBJ2-2; tentative D call: TRBD1 (6 bases). The CDR3 length is 18 residues. V was pared by 1 base and J by 0 bases, with 15 bases between. Germline V gene lookup returns CDR1 SGHAT and CDR2 FQNNGV. CDR3 loop: CASSLAPQGTANTGELFF. CDR3 coding DNA: TGTGCCAGCAGCTTAGCTCCTCAGGGGACCGCGAACACCGGGGAGCTGTTTTTT.

This clonotype was seen ten or more times. The chain carries TRBV5-5 and TRBJ2-5, with 12 bases aligning to TRBD1. The V and J ends lost 4 bases and 8 bases, in that order; junction bases with no gene match: 6. The CDR3 loop spans 14 amino acids. CDR1 and CDR2 from the germline V gene are SGHKS and YYEKEE (reference sequence). The CDR3 protein is CASSQGQGAPTQYF. DNA of the CDR3: TGTGCCAGCAGCCAGGGACAGGGGGCTCCTACCCAGTACTTC.

This clonotype has at least ten counts. The J gene is TRBJ1-6, the V gene TRBV5-1; D is perhaps TRBD1 (5 bases). The ends were cut back, 0 bases at V and 7 bases at J, with 11 bases in the middle. Germline CDR1 is SGHRS and CDR2 is YFSETQ. The CDR3 runs 15 residues. CDR3: CASSLDGGRNSPLHF. CDR3 DNA: TGCGCCAGCAGCTTGGACGGGGGAAGGAATTCACCCCTCCACTTT.

The rearrangement uses TRBV18 and TRBJ1-5; D might be TRBD1 (5 bases). Trimming took 1 base from V and 7 from J, leaving 14 bases between them. Germline CDR1 reads KGHSH; CDR2 reads LQKENI. CDR3 length equals 15 residues. The CDR3 DNA reads TGTGCCAGCTCACCACAAAGGGGAGACAACCAGCCCCAGCATTTT. It specifies CASSPQRGDNQPQHF.

This clonotype was observed at least ten times. This sequence joins TRBV12-3 or TRBV12-4 and TRBJ2-1; the match to TRBD2 covers 8 bases. The V gene end was trimmed by 6 bases and the J gene end by 5 bases; junction bases not matched to a gene: 6. The CDR3 has 14 amino acids. CDR3 sequence (DNA): TGTGCCAGCAGGCCGAGCGGGGGTAACAATGAGCAGTTCTTC. Amino acids: CASRPSGGNNEQFF.

Points on this clonotype: One end of the junction varies from germline; a read error may be responsible. The CDR3 DNA reads TGTGACAGCAGTCGGACAAGGGGCACCGGGGAGCTGTTTTTT. It specifies CDSSRTRGTGELFF. The rearrangement uses TRBV12-3 or TRBV12-4 and TRBJ2-2; possible D gene TRBD1, 5 bases. This CDR3 has 14 residues.

This clonotype was detected many times. The chain employs TRBV6-5 and TRBJ2-3, with D tentatively TRBD2 (6 bases). CDR3 length: 13 residues. The germline gives CDR1 MNHEY, CDR2 SVGAGI. The ends were cut back, 6 bases at V and 4 bases at J, with 11 bases in the middle. CDR3 bases: TGTGCCAGCAGGGAGGGAGCGGCAGATACGCAGTATTTT. It encodes CASREGAADTQYF.

The rearrangement links TRBV18 to TRBJ2-2; weak D call: TRBD1 (5 bases). Germline CDR1 is KGHSH and CDR2 is LQKENI. The V gene lost 3 bases and the J gene lost 0 bases, with 11 bases spanning the gap. This CDR3 is built from 16 residues. In DNA form, the CDR3 reads TGTGCCAGCTCACCGGTACAGGCCACGAACACCGGGGAGCTGTTTTTT. This sequence encodes CASSPVQATNTGELFF. The full variable domain, rest sourced from reference TRBV18 and TRBJ2-2, is NAGVMQNPRHLVRRRGQEARLRCSPMKGHSHVYWYRQLPEEGLKFMVYLQKENIIDESGMPKERFSAEFPKEGPSILRIQQVVRGDSAAYFCASSPVQATNTGELFFGEGSRLTVL.

This clonotype has ten or more counts. The J gene is TRBJ2-5, the V gene TRBV2; D uncertain. Trimming took off 7 bases at V and 2 bases at J, with 8 bases between the two ends. This CDR3 contains 12 residues. The germline CDR1 and CDR2 sequences are SNHLY and FYNNEI. The CDR3 bases are TGTGCCAGCAAGCTCTTGCAAGAGACCCAGTACTTC. It is translated as CASKLLQETQYF.

Here the CDR3 reads CASSQDGGGRAQHF. The DNA of the CDR3 is TGTGCCAGCAGCCAAGATGGCGGGGGACGGGCCCAGCATTTT. This chain uses TRBV3-1 with TRBJ1-5, with D perhaps TRBD1 (5 bases). CDR3 length: 14 residues. Trimming removed 0 bases from V and 11 bases from J, with 14 bases in between. Looked up from germline, CDR1 is LGHDT and CDR2 is YNNKEL (reference sequence).

In this sample, this clonotype turned up many times. The chain combines TRBV7-8 with TRBJ2-3; 7 nucleotides match TRBD1. V was clipped by 4 bases and J by 6 bases; unmatched bases: 13. CDR3 size: 16 residues. CDR1 SGHVS and CDR2 FQNEAQ come from the germline V gene. The CDR3 spells CASSSPLDREADTQYF. The CDR3 bases are TGTGCCAGCAGCTCGCCCCTTGACAGGGAAGCGGATACGCAGTATTTT.

At least ten counts were recorded for this clonotype. The chain couples TRBV27 to TRBJ1-5; 8 bases align to TRBD1. Germline CDR1 is MNHEY and CDR2 is SMNVEV (reference sequence). V shed 7 bases and J 5 bases; nucleotides not matched to a gene: 16. The length of the CDR3 is 17 residues. The CDR3 loop reads CASIQGAAPLRYQPQHF. In nucleotides, the CDR3 is TGTGCCAGCATCCAGGGGGCGGCTCCTCTCCGGTATCAGCCCCAGCATTTT.

This clonotype has ten or more counts. The rearrangement joins TRBV12-3 or TRBV12-4 to TRBJ2-2; no firm D call. CDR3 size: 13 residues. Trimming stripped 7 bases from V and 2 bases from J, with 8 bases between. The CDR3 DNA reads TGTGCCAGCATTTCGGGTAACACCGGGGAGCTGTTTTTT. Translating gives CASISGNTGELFF.

This clonotype was detected many times. The chain employs TRBV28 and TRBJ1-5; D is undetermined. Germline V gives CDR1 MDHEN, CDR2 SYDVKM. The germline V and J ends were trimmed by 4 bases and 4 bases, with 8 bases remaining between them. The CDR3 consists of 13 residues. The DNA for the CDR3 is TGTGCCAGCAGTTCTGAGACAAATCAGCCCCAGCATTTT. Translation gives CASSSETNQPQHF.

This clonotype was recorded many times. The chain is built from TRBV12-3 or TRBV12-4 and TRBJ1-1, with 7 positions matching TRBD1. The CDR3 runs 14 residues. V was clipped by 3 bases and J by 2 bases; unmatched bases: 3. The CDR3 protein is CASSLRQGNTEAFF. CDR3 sequence (DNA): TGTGCCAGCAGTTTGCGACAGGGTAACACTGAAGCTTTCTTT.

Concerning this clonotype: A much bigger clone sits one base away, suggesting this may be a read error. The rearrangement uses TRBV5-1 and TRBJ2-2; no firm D call. With 4 bases removed from V and 1 base from J, the gap between germline ends came to 8 bases. The CDR3 loop spans 14 amino acids. From germline, CDR1 is SGHRS and CDR2 YFSETQ. The CDR3 loop is CASSPRQNTGELFF. CDR3 sequence (DNA): TGCGCCAGCAGCCCGCGACAGAACACCGGGGAGCTGTTTTTT.

This clonotype was recorded many times. This chain uses TRBV5-1 with TRBJ2-3, with TRBD2 matching over 7 bases. Germline assignment: CDR1 SGHRS and CDR2 YFSETQ. V shed 1 base and J 0 bases; nucleotides not matched to a gene: 2. The CDR3 runs to 15 residues. DNA for the CDR3: TGCGCCAGCAGCTTGAGCGGGGCCAGCACAGATACGCAGTATTTT. Its protein product is CASSLSGASTDTQYF.

This clonotype was counted ten times or more. The chain is built from TRBV7-8 and TRBJ2-6; the D is unclear. Per the germline V gene, CDR1 is SGHVS and CDR2 is FQNEAQ. This CDR3 is 20 amino acids long. Trimming stripped 2 bases from V and 0 bases from J, with 20 bases between. The CDR3 DNA is TGTGCCAGCAGCTTAATCGGAAGCCCTGGGGTGGCCTCTGGGGCCAACGTCCTGACTTTC. This sequence encodes CASSLIGSPGVASGANVLTF.

This clonotype was recorded at least ten times. The chain links TRBV12-5 to TRBJ1-2, with D tentatively TRBD1 (5 bases). Germline CDR1 is LGHNT and CDR2 is FRNRAP. The ends were cut back, 2 bases at V and 6 bases at J, with 10 bases in the middle. The CDR3 is 13 amino acids. In DNA, the CDR3 is TGTGCTAGTGGTTTGCGACAGCGTGATGGCTACACCTTC. Translating it yields CASGLRQRDGYTF.

The chain uses TRBV4-1 and TRBJ2-7; 7 bases map to TRBD2. Looked up from germline, CDR1 is MGHRA and CDR2 is YSYEKL. CDR3 length equals 13 residues. The V segment lost 2 bases and the J segment 4 bases; nucleotides outside the gene matches: 2. The CDR3 bases are TGCGCCAGCAGCCAAACTAGCGCATACGAGCAGTACTTC. Its protein is CASSQTSAYEQYF.

This clonotype was recorded once. Being one base from a much bigger clone, this may be a read error. The chain recombines TRBV12-3 or TRBV12-4 with TRBJ2-1; TRBD1 matches 8 bases. There are 17 residues in the CDR3. DNA of the CDR3: TGTGCCAGCAGTTTAGGCATTGGGCAGGGGGCGCGGAATGAGAAGTTCTTC. Translating it yields CASSLGIGQGARNEKFF.

This clonotype occurred many times. This chain joins TRBV11-2 and TRBJ1-5; D is unclear. Germline V gene sequence: CDR1 SGHAT, CDR2 FQNNGV. V dropped 3 bases and J dropped 2 bases, with 8 bases sitting between them. The CDR3 is made up of 14 amino acids. The CDR3 here is CASSFATGNQPQHF. The CDR3 nucleotides read TGTGCCAGCAGCTTCGCTACGGGCAATCAGCCCCAGCATTTT.

This clonotype was recorded a few times. This chain links TRBV5-1 with TRBJ2-6; D is possibly TRBD1 (6 bases). Germline assignment: CDR1 SGHRS and CDR2 YFSETQ. V was trimmed by 3 bases and J by 3 bases, leaving 22 bases between them. CDR3 length: 19 residues. CDR3 coding DNA: TGCGCCAGCAGCTCGCTCGGCGGACAGTCCCTCGGTGGGGCCAACGTCCTGACTTTC. Translation gives CASSSLGGQSLGGANVLTF.